This T cell receptor (beta chain) was identified during a study of quantifying T cell responses using KT2 cells. In the study overall: RNA was reverse transcribed with TCR alpha and beta constant-region primers. General study results and limits: Very high KT2 spike-in numbers caused saturation in KT2 sequence detection.

An oligo carrying a UMI was ligated to the cDNA 3' end. The first PCR ran 4 to 5 cycles with an equimolar RC1.1 and RC1.2 beta primer mix. TCRdb re-derived calls from the UMI-ligation and nested PCR reads in MiXCR, one entry per CDR3 protein. Here the sample spans tens of thousands of distinct CDR3 sequences, over 9% being singletons. V lost 0 bases and J 2 bases, leaving 11 bases between the germline ends. The CDR3 is 15 residues long. Germline V gives CDR1 SGHRS, CDR2 YFSETQ. This clonotype was recorded many times. Antigen specificity is unknown. This receptor was obtained from a human donor. The chain has TRBV5-1 and TRBJ1-2; D is uncertain. The source material was PBMCs spiked with cells of the T cell clone KT2. The CDR3 sequence is CASSLGVDPNYGYTF. The DNA of the CDR3 is TGCGCCAGCAGCTTGGGAGTCGACCCCAACTATGGCTACACCTTC.